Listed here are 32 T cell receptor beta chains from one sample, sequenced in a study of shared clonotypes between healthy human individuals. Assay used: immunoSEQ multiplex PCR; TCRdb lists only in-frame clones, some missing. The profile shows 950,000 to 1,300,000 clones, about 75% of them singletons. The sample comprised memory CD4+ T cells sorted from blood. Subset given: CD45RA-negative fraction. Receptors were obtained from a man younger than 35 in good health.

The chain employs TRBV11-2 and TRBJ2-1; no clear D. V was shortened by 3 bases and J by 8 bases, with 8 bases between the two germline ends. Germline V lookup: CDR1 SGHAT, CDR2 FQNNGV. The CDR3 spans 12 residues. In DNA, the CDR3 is TGTGCCAGCAGCTTTACTTCCCATGAGCAGTTCTTC. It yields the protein CASSFTSHEQFF.

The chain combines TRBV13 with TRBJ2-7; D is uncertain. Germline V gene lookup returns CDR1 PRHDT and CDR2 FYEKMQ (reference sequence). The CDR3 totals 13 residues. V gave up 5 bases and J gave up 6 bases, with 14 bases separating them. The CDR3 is CASSTFASGEQYF. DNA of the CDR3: TGTGCCAGCAGCACCTTTGCCTCGGGCGAGCAGTACTTC.

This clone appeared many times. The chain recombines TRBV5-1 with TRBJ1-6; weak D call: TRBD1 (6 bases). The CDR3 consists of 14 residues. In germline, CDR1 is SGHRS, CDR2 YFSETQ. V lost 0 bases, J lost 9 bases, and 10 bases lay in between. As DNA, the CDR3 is TGCGCCAGCAGCTTGGATGGGGGGCTTTCACCCCTCCACTTT. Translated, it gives CASSLDGGLSPLHF.

CDR3 bases: TGTGCCAGCAGCGTTCTACAGGGAGGTAGTGAGCAGTTCTTC. Translated: CASSVLQGGSEQFF. This rearrangement joins TRBV9 to TRBJ2-1, with D perhaps being TRBD1 or TRBD2 (6 bases each). The ends were cut back, 2 bases at V and 9 bases at J, with 15 bases in the middle. CDR3 size: 14 residues. Germline V CDR1 and CDR2: SGDLS, YYNGEE. The complete variable domain, with remaining parts taken from reference TRBV9 and TRBJ2-1, reads DSGVTQTPKHLITATGQRVTLRCSPRSGDLSVYWYQQSLDQGLQFLIQYYNGEERAKGNILERFSAQQFPDLHSELNLSSLELGDSALYFCASSVLQGGSEQFFGPGTRLTVL.

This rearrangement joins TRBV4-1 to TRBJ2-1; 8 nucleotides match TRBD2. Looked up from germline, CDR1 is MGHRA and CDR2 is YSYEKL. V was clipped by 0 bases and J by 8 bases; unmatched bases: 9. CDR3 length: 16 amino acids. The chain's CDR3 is CASSQDPSGSFYEQFF. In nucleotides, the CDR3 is TGCGCCAGCAGCCAAGATCCCAGCGGGAGCTTTTATGAGCAGTTCTTC.

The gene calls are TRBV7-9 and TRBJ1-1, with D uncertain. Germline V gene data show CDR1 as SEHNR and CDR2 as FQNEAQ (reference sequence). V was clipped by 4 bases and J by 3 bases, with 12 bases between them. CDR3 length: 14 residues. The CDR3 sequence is CASSSSSWYTEAFF. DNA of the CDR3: TGTGCCAGCAGCTCCTCATCATGGTACACTGAAGCTTTCTTT.

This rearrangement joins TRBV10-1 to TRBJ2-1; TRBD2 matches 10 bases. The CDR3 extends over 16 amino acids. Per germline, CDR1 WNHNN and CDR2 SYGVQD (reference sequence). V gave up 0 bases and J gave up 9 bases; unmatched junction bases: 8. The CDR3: CASSESGVKREGEQFF. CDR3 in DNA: TGCGCCAGCAGTGAGTCGGGGGTGAAGCGGGAGGGTGAGCAGTTCTTC.

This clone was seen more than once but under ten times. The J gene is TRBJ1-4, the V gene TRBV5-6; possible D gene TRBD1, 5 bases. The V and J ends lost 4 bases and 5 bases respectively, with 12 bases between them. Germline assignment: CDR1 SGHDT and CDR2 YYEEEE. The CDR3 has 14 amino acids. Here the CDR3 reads CASSGQGPNEKLFF. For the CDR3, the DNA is TGTGCCAGCAGCGGGCAGGGCCCAAATGAAAAACTGTTTTTT.

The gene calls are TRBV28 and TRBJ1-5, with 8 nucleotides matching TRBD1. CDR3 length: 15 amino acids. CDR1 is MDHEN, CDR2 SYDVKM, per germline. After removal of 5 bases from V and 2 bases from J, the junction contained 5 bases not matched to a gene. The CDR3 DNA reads TGTGCCAGCAGTCCCCCAGGGGGCGGCAATCAGCCCCAGCATTTT. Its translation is CASSPPGGGNQPQHF.

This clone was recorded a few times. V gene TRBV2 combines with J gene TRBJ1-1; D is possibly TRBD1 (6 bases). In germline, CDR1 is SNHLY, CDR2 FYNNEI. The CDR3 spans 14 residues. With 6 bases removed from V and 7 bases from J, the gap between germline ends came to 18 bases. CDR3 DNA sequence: TGTGCCAGCAGACCAACCCCAGGGGTTGGTGAAGCTTTCTTT. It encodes CASRPTPGVGEAFF.

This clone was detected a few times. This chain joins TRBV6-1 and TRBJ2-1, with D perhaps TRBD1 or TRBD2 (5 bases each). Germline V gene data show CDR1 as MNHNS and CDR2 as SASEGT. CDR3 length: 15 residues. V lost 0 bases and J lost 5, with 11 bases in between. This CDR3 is CASSEALGTHNEQFF. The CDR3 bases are TGTGCCAGCAGTGAAGCCTTGGGGACCCACAATGAGCAGTTCTTC.

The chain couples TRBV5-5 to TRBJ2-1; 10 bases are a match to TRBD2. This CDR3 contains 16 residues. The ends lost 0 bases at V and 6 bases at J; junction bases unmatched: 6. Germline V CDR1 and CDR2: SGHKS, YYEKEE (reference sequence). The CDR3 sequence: CASSLGLGLAVNEQFF. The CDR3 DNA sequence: TGTGCCAGCAGCTTGGGCTTAGGACTAGCGGTCAATGAGCAGTTCTTC.

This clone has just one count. As DNA, the CDR3 is TGTGCCAGCAGTTCTTTAGCAAAAAACTACAATGAGCAGTTCTTC. This codes for CASSSLAKNYNEQFF. V and J are TRBV6-5 and TRBJ2-1; D uncertain. V was cut by 4 bases and J by 3 bases, with 13 bases left in between. CDR1 and CDR2 from the germline V gene are MNHEY and SVGAGI. CDR3 length equals 15 residues.

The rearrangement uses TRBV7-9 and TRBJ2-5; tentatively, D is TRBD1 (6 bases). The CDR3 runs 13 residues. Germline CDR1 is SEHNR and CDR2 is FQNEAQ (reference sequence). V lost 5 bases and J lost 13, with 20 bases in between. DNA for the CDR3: TGTGCCAGCAGCGTCGGGACATCCCCACAGCTGTACTTC. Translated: CASSVGTSPQLYF.

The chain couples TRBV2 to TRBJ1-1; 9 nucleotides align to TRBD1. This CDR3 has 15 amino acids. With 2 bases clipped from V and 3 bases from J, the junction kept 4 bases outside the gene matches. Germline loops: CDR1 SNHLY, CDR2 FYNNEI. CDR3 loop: CASSEPQGADTEAFF. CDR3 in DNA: TGTGCCAGCAGTGAACCACAGGGGGCGGACACTGAAGCTTTCTTT. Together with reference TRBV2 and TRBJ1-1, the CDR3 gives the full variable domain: EPEVTQTPSHQVTQMGQEVILRCVPISNHLYFYWYRQILGQKVEFLVSFYNNEISEKSEIFDDQFSVERPDGSNFTLKIRSTKLEDSAMYFCASSEPQGADTEAFFGQGTRLTVV.

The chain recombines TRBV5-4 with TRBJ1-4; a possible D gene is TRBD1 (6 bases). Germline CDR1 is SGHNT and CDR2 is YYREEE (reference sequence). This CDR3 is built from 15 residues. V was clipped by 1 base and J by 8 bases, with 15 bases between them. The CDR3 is CASSLYVGAQEKLFF. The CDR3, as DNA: TGTGCCAGCAGCTTGTACGTGGGGGCACAAGAAAAACTGTTTTTT.

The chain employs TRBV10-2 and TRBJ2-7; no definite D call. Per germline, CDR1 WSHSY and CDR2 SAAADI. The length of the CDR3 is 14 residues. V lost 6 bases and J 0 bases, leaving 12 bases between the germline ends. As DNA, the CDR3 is TGCGCCAGCAGGGTTCCGGAGAGCTCCTACGAGCAGTACTTC. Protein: CASRVPESSYEQYF.

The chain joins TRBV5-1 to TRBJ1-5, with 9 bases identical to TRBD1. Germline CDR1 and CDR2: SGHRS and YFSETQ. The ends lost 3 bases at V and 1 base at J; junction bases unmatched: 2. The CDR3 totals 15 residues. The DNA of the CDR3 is TGCGCCAGCAGCTCCGGGACAGGGAGCAATCAGCCCCAGCATTTT. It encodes CASSSGTGSNQPQHF.

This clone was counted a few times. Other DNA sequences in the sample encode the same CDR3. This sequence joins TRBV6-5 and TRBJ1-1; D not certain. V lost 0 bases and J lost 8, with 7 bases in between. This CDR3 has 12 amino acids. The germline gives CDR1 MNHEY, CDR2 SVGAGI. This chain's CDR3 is CASSYSGREAFF. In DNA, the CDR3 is TGTGCCAGCAGTTACTCGGGCAGGGAAGCTTTCTTT.

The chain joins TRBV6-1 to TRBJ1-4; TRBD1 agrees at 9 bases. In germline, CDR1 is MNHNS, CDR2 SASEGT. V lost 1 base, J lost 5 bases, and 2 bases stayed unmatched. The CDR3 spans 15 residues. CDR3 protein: CASSEGDRVNEKLFF. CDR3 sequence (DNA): TGTGCCAGCAGTGAAGGGGACAGGGTGAATGAAAAACTGTTTTTT.

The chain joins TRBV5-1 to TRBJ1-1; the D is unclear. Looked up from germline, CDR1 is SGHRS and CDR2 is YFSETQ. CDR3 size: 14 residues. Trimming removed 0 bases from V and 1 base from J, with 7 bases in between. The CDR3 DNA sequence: TGCGCCAGCAGCTTGGTCAAGGGGAACACTGAAGCTTTCTTT. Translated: CASSLVKGNTEAFF.

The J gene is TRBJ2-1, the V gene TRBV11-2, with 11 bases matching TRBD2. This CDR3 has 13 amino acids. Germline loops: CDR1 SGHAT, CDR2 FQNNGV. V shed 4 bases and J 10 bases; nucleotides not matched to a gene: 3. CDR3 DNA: TGTGCCAGCAGCTACCGGACTAGCGGGGAGCAGTTCTTC. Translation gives CASSYRTSGEQFF.

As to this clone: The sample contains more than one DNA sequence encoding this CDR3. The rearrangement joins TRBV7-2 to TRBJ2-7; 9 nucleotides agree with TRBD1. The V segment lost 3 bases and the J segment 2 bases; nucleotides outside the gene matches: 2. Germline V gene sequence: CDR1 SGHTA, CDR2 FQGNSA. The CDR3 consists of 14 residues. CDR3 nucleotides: TGTGCCAGCAGCTTGGGACAGGGTGCCTACGAGCAGTACTTC. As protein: CASSLGQGAYEQYF.

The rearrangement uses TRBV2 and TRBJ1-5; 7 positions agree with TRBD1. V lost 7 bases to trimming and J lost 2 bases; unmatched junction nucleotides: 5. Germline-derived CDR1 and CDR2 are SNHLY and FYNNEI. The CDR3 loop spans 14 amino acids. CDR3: CASTGGVGNQPQHF. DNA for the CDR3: TGTGCCAGCACAGGGGGGGTAGGCAATCAGCCCCAGCATTTT. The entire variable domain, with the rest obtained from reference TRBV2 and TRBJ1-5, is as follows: EPEVTQTPSHQVTQMGQEVILRCVPISNHLYFYWYRQILGQKVEFLVSFYNNEISEKSEIFDDQFSVERPDGSNFTLKIRSTKLEDSAMYFCASTGGVGNQPQHFGDGTRLSIL.

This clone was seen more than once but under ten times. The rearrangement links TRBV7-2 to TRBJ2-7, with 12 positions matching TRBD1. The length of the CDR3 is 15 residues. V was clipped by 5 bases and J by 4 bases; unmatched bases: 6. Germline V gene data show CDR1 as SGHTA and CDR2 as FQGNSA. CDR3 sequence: CASSLRDRGPYEQYF. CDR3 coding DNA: TGTGCCAGCAGCCTCCGGGACAGGGGGCCGTACGAGCAGTACTTC.

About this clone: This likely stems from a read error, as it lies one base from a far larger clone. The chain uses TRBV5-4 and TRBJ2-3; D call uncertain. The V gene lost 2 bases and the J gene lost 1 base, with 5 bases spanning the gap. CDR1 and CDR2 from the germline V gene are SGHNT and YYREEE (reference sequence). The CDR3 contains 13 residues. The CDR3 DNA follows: TGTGCCAGCAGCTTCCTGGGCACAGATACGCAGTATTTT. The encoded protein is CASSFLGTDTQYF. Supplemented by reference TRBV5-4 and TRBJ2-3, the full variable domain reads ETGVTQSPTHLIKTRGQQVTLRCSSQSGHNTVSWYQQALGQGPQFIFQYYREEENGRGNFPPRFSGLQFPNYSSELNVNALELDDSALYLCASSFLGTDTQYFGPGTRLTVL.

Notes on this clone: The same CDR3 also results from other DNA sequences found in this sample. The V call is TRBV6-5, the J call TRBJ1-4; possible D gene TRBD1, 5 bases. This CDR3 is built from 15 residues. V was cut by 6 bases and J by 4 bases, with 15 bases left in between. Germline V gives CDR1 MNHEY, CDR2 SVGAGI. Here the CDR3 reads CASRSTGGNNEKLFF. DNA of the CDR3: TGTGCCAGCAGATCGACGGGGGGAAATAATGAAAAACTGTTTTTT.

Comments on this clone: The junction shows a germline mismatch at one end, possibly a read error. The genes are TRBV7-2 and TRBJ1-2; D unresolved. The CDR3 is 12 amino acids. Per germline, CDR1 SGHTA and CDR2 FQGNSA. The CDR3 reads CASSFGLAPYAF. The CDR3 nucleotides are TGTGCCAGCAGCTTTGGTTTAGCCCCTTACGCCTTC.

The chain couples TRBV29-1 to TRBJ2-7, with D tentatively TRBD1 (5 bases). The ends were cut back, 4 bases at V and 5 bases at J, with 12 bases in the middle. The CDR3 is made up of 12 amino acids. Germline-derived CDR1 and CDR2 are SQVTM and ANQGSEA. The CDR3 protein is CSVADIWDEQYF. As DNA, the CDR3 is TGCAGCGTTGCGGACATTTGGGACGAGCAGTACTTC.

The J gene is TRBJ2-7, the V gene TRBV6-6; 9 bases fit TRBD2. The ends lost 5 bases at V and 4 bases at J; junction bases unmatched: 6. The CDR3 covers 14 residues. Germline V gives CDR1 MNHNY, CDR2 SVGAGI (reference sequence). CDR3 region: CASSTGTSFYEQYF. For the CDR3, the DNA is TGTGCCAGCAGTACCGGGACTAGCTTTTACGAGCAGTACTTC.

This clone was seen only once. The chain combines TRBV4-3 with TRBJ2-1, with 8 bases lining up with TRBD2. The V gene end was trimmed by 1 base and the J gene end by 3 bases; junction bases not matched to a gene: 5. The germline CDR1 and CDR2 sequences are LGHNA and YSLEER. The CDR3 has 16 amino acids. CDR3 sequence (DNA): TGCGCCAGCAGCCAAGTAGGCAGCGGGAGCTACAATGAGCAGTTCTTC. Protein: CASSQVGSGSYNEQFF.

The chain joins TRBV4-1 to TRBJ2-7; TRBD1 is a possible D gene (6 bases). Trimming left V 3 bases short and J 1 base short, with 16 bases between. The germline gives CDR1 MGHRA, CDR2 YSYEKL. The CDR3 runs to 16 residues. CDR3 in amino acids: CASSQGARDVSYEQYF. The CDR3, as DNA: TGCGCCAGCAGCCAGGGGGCCAGGGACGTTTCCTACGAGCAGTACTTC.